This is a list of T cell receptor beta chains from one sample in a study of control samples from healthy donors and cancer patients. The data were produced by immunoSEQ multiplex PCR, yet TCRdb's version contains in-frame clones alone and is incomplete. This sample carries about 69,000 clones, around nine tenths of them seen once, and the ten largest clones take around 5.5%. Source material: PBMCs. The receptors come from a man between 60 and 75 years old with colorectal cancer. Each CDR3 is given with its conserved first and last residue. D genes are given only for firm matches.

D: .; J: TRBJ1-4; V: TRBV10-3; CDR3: CAISEERDEKLFF; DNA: TGTGCAATTTCTGAGGAGCGTGATGAAAAACTGTTTTTT
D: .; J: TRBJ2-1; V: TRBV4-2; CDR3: CASSQVGPSSYNEQFF; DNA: TGTGCCAGCAGCCAAGTCGGTCCTAGCTCCTACAATGAGCAGTTCTTC
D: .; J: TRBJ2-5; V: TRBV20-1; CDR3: CSASTDRETQYF; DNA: TGCAGTGCTAGTACGGATAGGGAGACCCAGTACTTC
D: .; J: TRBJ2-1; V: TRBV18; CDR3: CASSPRENEQFF; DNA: TGTGCCAGCTCACCGCGAGAAAATGAGCAGTTCTTC
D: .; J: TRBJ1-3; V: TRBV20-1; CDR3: CSANAGNTIYF; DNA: TGCAGTGCTAATGCTGGAAACACCATATATTTT
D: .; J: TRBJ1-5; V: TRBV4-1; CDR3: CASSEWAENQPQHF; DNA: TGCGCCAGCAGCGAGTGGGCAGAAAATCAGCCCCAGCATTTT
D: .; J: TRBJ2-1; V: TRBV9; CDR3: CASSVVWRETDEQFF; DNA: TGTGCCAGCAGCGTCGTTTGGAGGGAGACGGATGAGCAGTTCTTC
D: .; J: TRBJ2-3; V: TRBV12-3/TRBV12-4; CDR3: CASTGWGDTQYF; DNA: TGTGCCAGCACCGGGTGGGGAGATACGCAGTATTTT
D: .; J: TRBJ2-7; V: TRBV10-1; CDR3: CASSAPIYEQYF; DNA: TGCGCCAGCAGCGCTCCAATTTACGAGCAGTACTTC
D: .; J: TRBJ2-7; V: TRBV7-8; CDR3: CASSPTTGDGGEQYF; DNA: TGTGCCAGCAGCCCCACCACAGGGGACGGGGGGGAGCAGTACTTC